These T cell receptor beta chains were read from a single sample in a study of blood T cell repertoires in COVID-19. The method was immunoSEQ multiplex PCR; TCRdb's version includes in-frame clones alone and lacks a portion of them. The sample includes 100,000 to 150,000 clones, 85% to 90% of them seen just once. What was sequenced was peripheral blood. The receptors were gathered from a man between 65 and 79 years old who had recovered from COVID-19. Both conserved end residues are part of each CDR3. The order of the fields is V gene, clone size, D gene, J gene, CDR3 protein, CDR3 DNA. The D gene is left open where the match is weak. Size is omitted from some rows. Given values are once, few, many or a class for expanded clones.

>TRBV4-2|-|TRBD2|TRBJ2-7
CASSPLAGYEQYF
TGTGCCAGCAGCCCGCTAGCGGGATACGAGCAGTACTTC
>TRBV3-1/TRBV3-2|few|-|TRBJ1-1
CASSQERGTEAFF
TGTGCCAGCAGCCAAGAGAGGGGGACTGAAGCTTTCTTT
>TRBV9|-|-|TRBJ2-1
CASSVVSEGNEQFF
TGTGCCAGCAGCGTAGTTTCCGAGGGCAATGAGCAGTTCTTC
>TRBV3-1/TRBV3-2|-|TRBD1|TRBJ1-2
CASSQAGTGAGYTF
TGTGCCAGCAGCCAAGCCGGGACAGGGGCTGGCTACACCTTC
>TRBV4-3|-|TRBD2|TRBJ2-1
CASSQRSSGLAGNNEQFF
TGCGCCAGCAGCCAGCGTTCTTCTGGGCTAGCGGGCAACAATGAGCAGTTCTTC
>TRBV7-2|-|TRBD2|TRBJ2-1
CASSPRLAGGNEQFF
TGTGCCAGCAGCCCTAGACTAGCTGGTGGCAATGAGCAGTTCTTC
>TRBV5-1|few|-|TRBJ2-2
CASSLVGAVGTGELFF
TGCGCCAGCAGCTTGGTAGGGGCCGTGGGCACCGGGGAGCTGTTTTTT
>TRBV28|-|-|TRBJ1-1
CASSSGGEGTEAFF
TGTGCCAGCAGTTCAGGCGGGGAGGGCACTGAAGCTTTCTTT
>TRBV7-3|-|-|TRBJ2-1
CASSLGLASYNEQFF
TGTGCCAGCAGCTTAGGATTAGCCTCCTACAATGAGCAGTTCTTC
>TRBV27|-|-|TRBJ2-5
CASKRPAQETQYF
TGTGCCAGCAAGAGGCCAGCTCAAGAGACCCAGTACTTC
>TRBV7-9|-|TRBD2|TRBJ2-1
CASSLELAGGKEQFF
TGTGCCAGCAGCTTAGAGCTAGCGGGAGGCAAAGAGCAGTTCTTC
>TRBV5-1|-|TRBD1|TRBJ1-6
CASSPGTGESPLHF
TGCGCCAGCAGCCCCGGGACAGGAGAATCACCCCTCCACTTT
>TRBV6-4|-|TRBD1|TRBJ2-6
CATRVRTGGSGANVLTF
TGTGCCACCAGGGTAAGGACAGGGGGCTCTGGGGCCAACGTCCTGACTTTC
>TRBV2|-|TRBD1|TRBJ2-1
CASRAGTGAPEQFF
TGTGCCAGCAGGGCCGGGACAGGGGCGCCTGAGCAGTTCTTC
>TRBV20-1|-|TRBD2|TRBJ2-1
CSASESGANSDEQFF
TGCAGTGCTAGTGAGAGCGGGGCGAACTCAGATGAGCAGTTCTTC
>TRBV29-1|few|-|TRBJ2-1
CSVDIPTGYNEQFF
TGCAGCGTTGACATCCCCACAGGGTACAATGAGCAGTTCTTC
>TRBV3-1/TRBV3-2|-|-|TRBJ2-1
CASSQEGGEQFF
TGTGCCAGCAGCCAGGAGGGCGGTGAGCAGTTCTTC
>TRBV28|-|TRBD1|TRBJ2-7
CASSSPGGSSYEQYF
TGTGCCAGCAGCTCTCCAGGGGGCAGCTCCTACGAGCAGTACTTC
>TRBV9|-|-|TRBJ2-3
CASSIAGRVADTQYF
TGTGCCAGCAGCATCGCGGGCCGGGTGGCAGATACGCAGTATTTT
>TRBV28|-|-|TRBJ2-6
CASSSGTGGANVLTF
TGTGCCAGCAGCTCAGGAACTGGCGGGGCCAACGTCCTGACTTTC
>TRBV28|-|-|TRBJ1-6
CASSLYPRQGSLHF
TGTGCCAGCAGTTTATACCCCCGGCAGGGGTCCCTCCACTTT
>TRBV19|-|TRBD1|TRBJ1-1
CASSSGQGFTEAFF
TGTGCCAGTAGTTCGGGACAGGGGTTCACTGAAGCTTTCTTT
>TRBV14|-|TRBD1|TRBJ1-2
CASSPRTGDGYTF
TGTGCCAGCAGCCCCCGGACAGGGGATGGCTACACCTTC
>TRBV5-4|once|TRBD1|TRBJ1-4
CASSPNRGLANEKLFF
TGTGCCAGCAGCCCTAACAGGGGGCTGGCTAATGAAAAACTGTTTTTT
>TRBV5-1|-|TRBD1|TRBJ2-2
CASSLNPTGGGTGELFF
TGCGCCAGCAGCTTGAACCCCACAGGGGGCGGCACCGGGGAGCTGTTTTTT
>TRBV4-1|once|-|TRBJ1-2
CASSQDYREDGRGYTF
TGCGCCAGCAGCCAAGACTACAGGGAAGATGGGAGAGGCTACACCTTC
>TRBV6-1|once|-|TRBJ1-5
CASSASGVGQPQHF
TGTGCCAGCAGTGCCTCGGGGGTGGGTCAGCCCCAGCATTTT
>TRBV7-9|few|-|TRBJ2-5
CASSPGRETQYF
TGTGCCAGCAGCCCTGGCCGAGAGACCCAGTACTTC
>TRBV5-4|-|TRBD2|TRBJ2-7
CASSLALAGAGEQYF
TGTGCCAGCAGCTTGGCACTAGCGGGGGCTGGGGAGCAGTACTTC
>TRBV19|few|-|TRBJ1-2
CASSIRGGYGYTF
TGTGCCAGTAGTATCCGGGGGGGCTATGGCTACACCTTC
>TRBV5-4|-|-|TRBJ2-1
CASSLGASYNEQFF
TGTGCCAGCAGCTTGGGGGCCTCCTACAATGAGCAGTTCTTC
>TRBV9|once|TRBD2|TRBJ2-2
CASSGGLAGTGELFF
TGTGCCAGCAGCGGGGGACTAGCGGGAACCGGGGAGCTGTTTTTT
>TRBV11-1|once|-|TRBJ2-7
CASSLSDSSYEQYF
TGTGCCAGCAGCTTATCAGACAGCTCCTACGAGCAGTACTTC
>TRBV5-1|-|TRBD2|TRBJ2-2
CASSTSGNTGELFF
TGCGCCAGCTCCACTAGCGGGAACACCGGGGAGCTGTTTTTT
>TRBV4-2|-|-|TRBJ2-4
CASSPSEGLGKNIQYF
TGTGCCAGCAGCCCGTCGGAGGGGCTAGGCAAAAACATTCAGTACTTC
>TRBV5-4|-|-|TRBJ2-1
CASKTGISYNEQFF
TGTGCCAGCAAAACAGGGATCTCCTACAATGAGCAGTTCTTC
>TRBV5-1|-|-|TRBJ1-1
CASSPWGDLSLNTEAFF
TGCGCCAGCAGCCCTTGGGGGGACCTATCTTTGAACACTGAAGCTTTCTTT
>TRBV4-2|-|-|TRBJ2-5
CASSQAFEETQYF
TGTGCCAGCAGCCAAGCTTTTGAGGAGACCCAGTACTTC
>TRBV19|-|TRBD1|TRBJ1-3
CASGTGDPGNTIYF
TGTGCCAGTGGGACAGGGGACCCTGGAAACACCATATATTTT
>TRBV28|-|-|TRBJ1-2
CASSPTRGYGYTF
TGTGCCAGCAGCCCGACCAGGGGTTATGGCTACACCTTC
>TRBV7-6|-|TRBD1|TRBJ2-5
CASSLAGQGAGETQYF
TGTGCCAGCAGCTTAGCCGGACAGGGGGCAGGGGAGACCCAGTACTTC
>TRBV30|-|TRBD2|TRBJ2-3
CAGAGGLTDTQYF
TGTGCCGGGGCGGGGGGGCTGACAGATACGCAGTATTTT
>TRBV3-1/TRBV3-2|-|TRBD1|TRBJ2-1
CASSLQGQAYNEQFF
TGTGCCAGCAGCCTCCAGGGACAGGCCTACAATGAGCAGTTCTTC
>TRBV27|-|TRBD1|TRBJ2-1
CASSMDRGAGAPHNEQFF
TGTGCCAGCAGTATGGACAGGGGGGCGGGAGCTCCCCACAATGAGCAGTTCTTC
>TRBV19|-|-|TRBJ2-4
CASSRTTGSENIQYF
TGTGCCAGTAGTAGAACTACAGGTTCGGAAAACATTCAGTACTTC
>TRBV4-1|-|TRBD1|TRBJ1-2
CASSQAPRTGVYGYTF
TGCGCCAGCAGCCAAGCCCCCCGGACAGGGGTCTATGGCTACACCTTC
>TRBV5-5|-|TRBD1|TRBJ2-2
CASSSGGATAGELFF
TGTGCCAGCAGCTCAGGGGGCGCGACGGCCGGGGAGCTGTTTTTT
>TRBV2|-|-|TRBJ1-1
CARWTFSNTEAFF
TGTGCCAGGTGGACATTCTCGAACACTGAAGCTTTCTTT
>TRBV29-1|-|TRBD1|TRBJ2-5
CSVPQGARETQYF
TGCAGCGTACCCCAGGGGGCGAGAGAGACCCAGTACTTC
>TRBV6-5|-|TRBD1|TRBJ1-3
CASSRTGAGNTIYF
TGTGCCAGCAGTAGGACAGGGGCCGGAAACACCATATATTTT
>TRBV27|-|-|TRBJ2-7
CASSSSPGTFSYEQYF
TGTGCCAGCAGTTCTAGCCCCGGGACATTTTCCTACGAGCAGTACTTC
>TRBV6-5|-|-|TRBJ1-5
CASSLYGSNQPQHF
TGTGCCAGCAGTCTATACGGGAGCAATCAGCCCCAGCATTTT
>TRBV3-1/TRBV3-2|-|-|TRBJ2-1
CASSQQNNEQFF
TGTGCCAGCAGCCAACAAAACAATGAGCAGTTCTTC
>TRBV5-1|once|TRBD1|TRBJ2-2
CASSTHRDRTTGELFF
TGCGCCAGCAGCACCCACCGGGACAGGACTACCGGGGAGCTGTTTTTT